The 5 T cell receptor beta chains given below trace back to one sample, sequenced in a study of cytomegalovirus exposure and HLA in healthy donors. The study ran its PCR with 60 Vbeta and 13 Jbeta primers. Here immunoSEQ multiplex PCR was the method, and the copy in TCRdb shows in-frame clones only, minus some. The profile shows about 110,000 clones, around four fifths of them singletons. The source material was PBMCs. The receptors derive from a man aged 25-45 years in good health and CMV-seronegative.

The chain has TRBV30 and TRBJ2-3, with D perhaps TRBD2 (5 bases). The CDR3 covers 13 residues. Germline values: CDR1 GTSNPN, CDR2 SVGIG (reference sequence). The ends were cut back, 5 bases at V and 2 bases at J, with 11 bases in the middle. The CDR3 DNA reads as TGTGCCTGGGTCGGACTCGACACAGATACGCAGTATTTT. This codes for CAWVGLDTDTQYF.

The V gene is TRBV7-9, the J gene TRBJ2-1, with D possibly matching TRBD1 (5 bases). Germline lookup yields CDR1 SEHNR and CDR2 FQNEAQ (reference sequence). With 0 bases removed from V and 4 bases from J, the gap between germline ends came to 10 bases. The CDR3 length is 15 residues. CDR3 region: CASSLALGVYNEQFF. CDR3 sequence (DNA): TGTGCCAGCAGCTTAGCGCTAGGGGTGTACAATGAGCAGTTCTTC.

The J gene is TRBJ1-3, the V gene TRBV18, with D possibly matching TRBD1 (6 bases). The germline V gene encodes CDR1 KGHSH and CDR2 LQKENI. The CDR3 spans 13 residues. CDR3: CATRGSSGNTIYF. CDR3 DNA sequence: TGTGCTACGAGGGGGAGCTCTGGAAACACCATATATTTT.

This clone was counted a few times. The chain joins TRBV7-2 to TRBJ2-3; 14 bases fit TRBD2. Germline CDR1 reads SGHTA; CDR2 reads FQGNSA. This CDR3 is 18 amino acids long. Unmatched junction bases numbered 8, after V lost 5 bases and J lost 1 base. Here the CDR3 DNA reads TGTGCCAGCAGCCCGGGACTAGCGGGAGAGGAGCGCACAGATACGCAGTATTTT. It is translated as CASSPGLAGEERTDTQYF.

This clone was seen ten or more times. The chain uses TRBV10-3 and TRBJ1-2; 8 bases line up with TRBD1. This CDR3 has 14 amino acids. Germline V gene sequence: CDR1 ENHRY, CDR2 SYGVKD. After removal of 4 bases from V and 7 bases from J, the junction contained 8 bases not matched to a gene. CDR3 bases: TGTGCCATCAGTGCAGGGGGCGCTGGGGGTGGCTACACCTTC. It codes for CAISAGGAGGGYTF.